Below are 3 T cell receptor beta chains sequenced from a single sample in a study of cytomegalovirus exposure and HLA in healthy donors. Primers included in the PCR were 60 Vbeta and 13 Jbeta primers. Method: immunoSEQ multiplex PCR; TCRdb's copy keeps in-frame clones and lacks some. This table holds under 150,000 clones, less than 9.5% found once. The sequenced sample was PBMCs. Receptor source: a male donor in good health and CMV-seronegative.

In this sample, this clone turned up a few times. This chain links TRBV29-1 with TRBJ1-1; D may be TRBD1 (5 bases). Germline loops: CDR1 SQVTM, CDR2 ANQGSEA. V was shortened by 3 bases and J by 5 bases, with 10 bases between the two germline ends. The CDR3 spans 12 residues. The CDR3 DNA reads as TGCAGCGTTGAGGGGCAATGGACTGAAGCTTTCTTT. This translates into CSVEGQWTEAFF.

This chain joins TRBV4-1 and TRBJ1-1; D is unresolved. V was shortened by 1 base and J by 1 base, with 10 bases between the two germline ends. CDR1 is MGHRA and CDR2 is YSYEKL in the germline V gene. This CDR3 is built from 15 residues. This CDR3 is CASSQAYGGNTEAFF. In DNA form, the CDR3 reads TGCGCCAGCAGCCAAGCTTACGGAGGGAACACTGAAGCTTTCTTT.

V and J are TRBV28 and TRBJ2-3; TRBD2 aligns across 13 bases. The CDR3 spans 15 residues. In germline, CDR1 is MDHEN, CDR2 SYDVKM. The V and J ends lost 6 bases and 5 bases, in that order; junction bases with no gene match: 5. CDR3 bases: TGTGCCAGCAGGCGTACTAGCGGGAGGGGAGATACGCAGTATTTT. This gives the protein CASRRTSGRGDTQYF.